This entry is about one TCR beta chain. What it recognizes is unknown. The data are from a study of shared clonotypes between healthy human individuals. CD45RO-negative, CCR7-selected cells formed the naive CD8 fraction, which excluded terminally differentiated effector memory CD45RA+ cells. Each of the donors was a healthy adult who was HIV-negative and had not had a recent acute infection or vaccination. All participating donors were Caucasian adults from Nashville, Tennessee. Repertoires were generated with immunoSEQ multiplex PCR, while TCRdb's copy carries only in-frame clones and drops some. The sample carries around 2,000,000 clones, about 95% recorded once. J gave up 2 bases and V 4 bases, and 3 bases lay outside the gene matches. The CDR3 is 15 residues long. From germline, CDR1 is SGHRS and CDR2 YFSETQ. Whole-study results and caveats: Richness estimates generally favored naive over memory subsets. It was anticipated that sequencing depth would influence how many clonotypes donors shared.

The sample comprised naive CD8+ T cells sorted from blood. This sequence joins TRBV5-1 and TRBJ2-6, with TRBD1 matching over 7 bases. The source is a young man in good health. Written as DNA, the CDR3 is TGCGCCAGCAGCCCCGACAGGGCTGGGGCCAACGTCCTGACTTTC. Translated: CASSPDRAGANVLTF.